The clone carrying this T cell receptor (beta chain) was observed a handful of times. The V segment lost 9 bases and the J segment 0 bases; nucleotides outside the gene matches: 20. The germline gives CDR1 SNHLY, CDR2 FYNNEI. The CDR3 spans 20 residues. The entry originates in a study of T cells in Graves' hyperthyroidism and ophthalmopathy. It was RNA transcripts that yielded the amplified TCR beta CDR3 regions. First-round RT-PCR of the TCR CDR3 relied on the HTBI primer set. MiXCR, run by TCRdb on the multiplex PCR reads, gives a single entry per CDR3 protein. This sample has 500,000 to 600,000 distinct CDR3 sequences; approximately 16% occur once, and the top ten carry under 20%.

V usage is TRBV2 and J usage is TRBJ1-5; 10 bases agree with TRBD1. The sequenced sample consisted of blood. The TCR sequence derives from a woman between 18 and 29 years old with Graves' hyperthyroidism. CDR3 in amino acids: CASRGDTPGQGTNSNQPQHF. In DNA, the CDR3 is TGTGCCAGTCGGGGTGACACGCCGGGACAGGGGACGAATAGCAATCAGCCCCAGCATTTT.